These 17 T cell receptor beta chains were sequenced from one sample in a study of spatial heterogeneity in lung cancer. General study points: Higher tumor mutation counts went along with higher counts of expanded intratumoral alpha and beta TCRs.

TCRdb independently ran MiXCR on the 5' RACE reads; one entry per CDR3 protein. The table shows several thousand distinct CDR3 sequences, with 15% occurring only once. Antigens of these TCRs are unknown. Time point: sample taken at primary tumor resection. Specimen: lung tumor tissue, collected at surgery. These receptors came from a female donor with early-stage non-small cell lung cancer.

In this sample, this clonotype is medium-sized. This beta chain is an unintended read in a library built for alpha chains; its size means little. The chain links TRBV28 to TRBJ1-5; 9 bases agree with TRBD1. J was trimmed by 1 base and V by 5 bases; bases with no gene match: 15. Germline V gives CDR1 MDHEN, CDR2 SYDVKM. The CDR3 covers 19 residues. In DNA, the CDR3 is TGTGCCAGCAGTGGCCAGGGACAGGGTAGGAGTGGAAGCAATCAGCCCCAGCATTTT. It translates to CASSGQGQGRSGSNQPQHF.

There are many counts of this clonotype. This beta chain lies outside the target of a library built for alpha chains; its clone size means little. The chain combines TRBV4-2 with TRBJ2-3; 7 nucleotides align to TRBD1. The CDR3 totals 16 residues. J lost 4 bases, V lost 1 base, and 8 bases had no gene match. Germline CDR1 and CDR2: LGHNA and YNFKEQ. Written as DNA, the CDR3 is TGTGCCAGCAGCCAAGGACAGGGTCCCGCCGCAGATACGCAGTATTTT. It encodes CASSQGQGPAADTQYF.

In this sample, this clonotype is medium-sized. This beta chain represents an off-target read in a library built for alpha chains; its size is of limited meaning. This CDR3 reads CSASQKRQGLAYGYTF. Written as DNA, the CDR3 is TGCAGTGCTTCCCAAAAACGACAGGGCCTTGCCTATGGCTACACCTTC. The chain couples TRBV20-1 to TRBJ1-2; 7 bases line up with TRBD1. Germline-derived CDR1 and CDR2 are DFQATT and SNEGSKA (reference sequence). The CDR3 consists of 16 residues. With V trimmed by 5 bases and J by 4 bases, 16 bases remained unmatched.

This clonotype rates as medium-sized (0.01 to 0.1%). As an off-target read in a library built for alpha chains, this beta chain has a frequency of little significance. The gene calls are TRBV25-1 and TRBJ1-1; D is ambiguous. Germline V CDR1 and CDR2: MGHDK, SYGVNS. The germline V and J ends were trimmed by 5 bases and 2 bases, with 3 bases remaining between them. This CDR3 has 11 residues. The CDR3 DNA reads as TGTGCCAGCAGTCAAAACACTGAAGCTTTCTTT. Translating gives CASSQNTEAFF.

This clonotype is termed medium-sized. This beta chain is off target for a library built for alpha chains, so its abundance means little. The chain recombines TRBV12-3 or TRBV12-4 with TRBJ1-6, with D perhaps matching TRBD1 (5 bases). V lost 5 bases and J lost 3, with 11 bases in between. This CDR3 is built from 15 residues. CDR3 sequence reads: CASSTRGSYNSPLHF. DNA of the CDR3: TGTGCCAGCAGTACACGGGGCAGCTATAATTCACCCCTCCACTTT.

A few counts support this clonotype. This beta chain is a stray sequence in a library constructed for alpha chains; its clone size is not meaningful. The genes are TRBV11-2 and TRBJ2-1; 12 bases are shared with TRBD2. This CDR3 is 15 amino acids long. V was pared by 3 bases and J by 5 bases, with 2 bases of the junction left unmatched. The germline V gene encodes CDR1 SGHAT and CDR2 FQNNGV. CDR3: CASSLGLAGNNEQFF. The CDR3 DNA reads TGTGCCAGCAGCTTGGGACTAGCGGGCAACAATGAGCAGTTCTTC. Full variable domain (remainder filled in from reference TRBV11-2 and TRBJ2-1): EAGVAQSPRYKIIEKRQSVAFWCNPISGHATLYWYQQILGQGPKLLIQFQNNGVVDDSQLPKDRFSAERLKGVDSTLKIQPAKLEDSAVYLCASSLGLAGNNEQFFGPGTRLTVL.

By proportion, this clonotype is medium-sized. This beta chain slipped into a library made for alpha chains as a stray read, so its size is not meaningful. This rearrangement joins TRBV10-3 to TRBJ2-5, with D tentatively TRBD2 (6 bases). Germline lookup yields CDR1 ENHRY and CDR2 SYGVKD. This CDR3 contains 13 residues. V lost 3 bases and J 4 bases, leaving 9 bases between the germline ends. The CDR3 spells CAISETSRETQYF. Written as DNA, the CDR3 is TGTGCCATCAGTGAAACTAGCCGAGAGACCCAGTACTTC.

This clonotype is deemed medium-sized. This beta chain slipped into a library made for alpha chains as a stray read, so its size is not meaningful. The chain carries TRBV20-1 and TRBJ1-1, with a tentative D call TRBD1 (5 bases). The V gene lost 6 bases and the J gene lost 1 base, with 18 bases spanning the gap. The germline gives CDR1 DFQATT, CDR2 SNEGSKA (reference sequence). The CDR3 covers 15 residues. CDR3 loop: CSALYIGRGNTEAFF. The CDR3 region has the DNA TGCAGTGCCCTCTACATCGGTAGGGGGAACACTGAAGCTTTCTTT.

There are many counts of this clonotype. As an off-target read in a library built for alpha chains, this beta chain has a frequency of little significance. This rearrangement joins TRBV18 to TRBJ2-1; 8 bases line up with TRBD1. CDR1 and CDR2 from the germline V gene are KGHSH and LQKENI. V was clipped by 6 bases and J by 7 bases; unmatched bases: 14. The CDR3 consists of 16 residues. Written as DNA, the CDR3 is TGTGCCAGCTCGCTGCGGACAGGGATGAGGGTTAATGAGCAGTTCTTC. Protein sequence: CASSLRTGMRVNEQFF.

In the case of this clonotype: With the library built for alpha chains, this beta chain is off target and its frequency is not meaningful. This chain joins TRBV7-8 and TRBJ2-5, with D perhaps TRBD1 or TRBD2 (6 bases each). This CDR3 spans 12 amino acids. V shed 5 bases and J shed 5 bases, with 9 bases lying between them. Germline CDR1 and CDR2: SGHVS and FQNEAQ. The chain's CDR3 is CASSGGGETQYF. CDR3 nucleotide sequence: TGTGCCAGCAGCGGAGGGGGGGAGACCCAGTACTTC.

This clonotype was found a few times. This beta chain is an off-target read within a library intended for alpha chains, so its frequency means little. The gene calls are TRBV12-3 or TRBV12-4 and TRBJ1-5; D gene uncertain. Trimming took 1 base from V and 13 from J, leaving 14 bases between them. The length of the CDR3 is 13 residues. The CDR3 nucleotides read TGTGCCAGCAGTTTAGATAGCGGCGGTAAGCAGCATTTT. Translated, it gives CASSLDSGGKQHF.

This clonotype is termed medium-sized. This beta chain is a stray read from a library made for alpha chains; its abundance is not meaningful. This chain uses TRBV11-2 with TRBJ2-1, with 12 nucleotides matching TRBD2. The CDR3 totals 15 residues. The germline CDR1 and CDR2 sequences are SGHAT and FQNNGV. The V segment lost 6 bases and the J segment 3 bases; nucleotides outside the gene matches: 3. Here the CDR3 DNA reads TGTGCCAGCAGTCGGACTAGCGGGGTCTACAATGAGCAGTTCTTC. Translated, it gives CASSRTSGVYNEQFF. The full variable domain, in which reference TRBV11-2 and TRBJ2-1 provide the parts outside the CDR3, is EAGVAQSPRYKIIEKRQSVAFWCNPISGHATLYWYQQILGQGPKLLIQFQNNGVVDDSQLPKDRFSAERLKGVDSTLKIQPAKLEDSAVYLCASSRTSGVYNEQFFGPGTRLTVL.

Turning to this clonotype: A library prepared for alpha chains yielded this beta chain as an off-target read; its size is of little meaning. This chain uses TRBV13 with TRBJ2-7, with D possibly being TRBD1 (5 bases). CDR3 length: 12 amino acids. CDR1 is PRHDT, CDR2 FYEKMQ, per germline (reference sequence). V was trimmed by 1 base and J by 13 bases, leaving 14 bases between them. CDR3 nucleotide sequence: TGTGCCAGCAGCTTAGAGGCAGGGAAGGCTTACTTC. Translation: CASSLEAGKAYF.

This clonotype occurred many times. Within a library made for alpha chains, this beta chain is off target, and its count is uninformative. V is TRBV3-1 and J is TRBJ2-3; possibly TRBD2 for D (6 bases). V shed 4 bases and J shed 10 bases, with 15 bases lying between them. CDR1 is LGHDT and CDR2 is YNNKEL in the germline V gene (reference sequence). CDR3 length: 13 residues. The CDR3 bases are TGTGCCAGCAGCCCAGCTAGCGAAGGGGCGCAGTATTTT. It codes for CASSPASEGAQYF.

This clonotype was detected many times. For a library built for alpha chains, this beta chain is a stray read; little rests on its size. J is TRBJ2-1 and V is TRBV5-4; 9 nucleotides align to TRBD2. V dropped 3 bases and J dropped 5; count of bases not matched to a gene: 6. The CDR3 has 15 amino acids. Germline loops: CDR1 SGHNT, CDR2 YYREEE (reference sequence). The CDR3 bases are TGTGCCAGCAGCTCCTCTAGCGGGGAAGACAATGAGCAGTTCTTC. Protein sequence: CASSSSSGEDNEQFF.

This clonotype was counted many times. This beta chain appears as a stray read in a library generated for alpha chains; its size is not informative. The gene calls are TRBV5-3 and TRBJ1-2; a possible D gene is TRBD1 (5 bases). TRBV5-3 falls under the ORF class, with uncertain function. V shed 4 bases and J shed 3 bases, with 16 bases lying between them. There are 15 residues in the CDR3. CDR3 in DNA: TGTGCCAGAAGCGCCGGGAGACAGAACCACTATGGCTACACCTTC. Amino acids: CARSAGRQNHYGYTF.

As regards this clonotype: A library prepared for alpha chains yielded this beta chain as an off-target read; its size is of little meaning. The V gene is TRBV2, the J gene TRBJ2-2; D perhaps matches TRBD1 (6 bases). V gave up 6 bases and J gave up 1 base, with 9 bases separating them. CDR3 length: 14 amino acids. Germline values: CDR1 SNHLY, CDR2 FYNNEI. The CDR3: CASREGQNTGELFF. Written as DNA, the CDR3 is TGTGCCAGCAGAGAGGGACAGAACACCGGGGAGCTGTTTTTT.